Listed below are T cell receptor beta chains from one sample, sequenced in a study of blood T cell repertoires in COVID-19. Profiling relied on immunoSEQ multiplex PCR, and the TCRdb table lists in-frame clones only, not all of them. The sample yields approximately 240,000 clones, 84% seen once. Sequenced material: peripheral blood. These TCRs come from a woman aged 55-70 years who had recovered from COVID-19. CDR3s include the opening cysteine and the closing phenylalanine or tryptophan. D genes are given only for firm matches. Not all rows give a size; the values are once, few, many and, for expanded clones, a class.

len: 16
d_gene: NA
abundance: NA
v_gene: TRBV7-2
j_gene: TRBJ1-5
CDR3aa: CASSLGAGLPNQPQHF
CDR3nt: TGTGCCAGCAGCTTAGGTGCAGGGTTACCCAATCAGCCCCAGCATTTT

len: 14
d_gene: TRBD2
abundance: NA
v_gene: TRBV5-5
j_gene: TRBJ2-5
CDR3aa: CASSLGGTIGAQYF
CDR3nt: TGTGCCAGCAGCCTCGGGGGGACCATCGGGGCCCAGTACTTC

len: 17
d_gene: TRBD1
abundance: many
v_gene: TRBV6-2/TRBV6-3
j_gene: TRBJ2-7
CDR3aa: CASSPGQGGDRTVEQYF
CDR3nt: TGTGCCAGCAGCCCAGGACAGGGGGGGGATAGGACGGTGGAGCAGTACTTC

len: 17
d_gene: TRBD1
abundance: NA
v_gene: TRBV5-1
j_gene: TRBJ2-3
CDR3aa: CASSLETGVRGTDTQYF
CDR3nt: TGCGCCAGCAGCTTGGAGACAGGGGTGAGGGGCACAGATACGCAGTATTTT

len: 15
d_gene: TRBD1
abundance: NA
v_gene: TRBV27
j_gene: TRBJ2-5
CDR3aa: CASSLSVDRGETQYF
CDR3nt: TGTGCCAGCAGTTTATCGGTAGACAGGGGAGAGACCCAGTACTTC

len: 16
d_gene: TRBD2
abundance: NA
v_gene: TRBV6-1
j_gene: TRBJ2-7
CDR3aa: CASSGPGLVSPYEQYF
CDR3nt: TGTGCCAGCAGTGGACCGGGACTAGTGAGCCCCTACGAGCAGTACTTC

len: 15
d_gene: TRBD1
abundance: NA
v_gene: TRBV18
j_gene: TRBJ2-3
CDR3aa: CASSLGQGGTDTQYF
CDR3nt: TGTGCCAGCTCACTGGGACAGGGGGGCACAGATACGCAGTATTTT

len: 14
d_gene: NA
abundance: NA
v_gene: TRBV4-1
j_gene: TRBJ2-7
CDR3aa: CASSQIRDSSEQYF
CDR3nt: TGCGCCAGCAGCCAGATTAGAGACAGTTCCGAGCAGTACTTC

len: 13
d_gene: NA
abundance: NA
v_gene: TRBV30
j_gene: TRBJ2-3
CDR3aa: CAWNRGGADTQYF
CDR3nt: TGTGCCTGGAACCGTGGGGGCGCTGATACGCAGTATTTT

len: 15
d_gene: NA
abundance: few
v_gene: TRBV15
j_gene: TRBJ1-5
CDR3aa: CATSRPGTLHQPQHF
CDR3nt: TGTGCCACCAGCAGACCAGGGACACTTCATCAGCCCCAGCATTTT

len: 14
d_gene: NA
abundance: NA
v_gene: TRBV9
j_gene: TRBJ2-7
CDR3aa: CASSVGQDIYEQYF
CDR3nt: TGTGCCAGCAGCGTAGGACAGGACATCTACGAGCAGTACTTC

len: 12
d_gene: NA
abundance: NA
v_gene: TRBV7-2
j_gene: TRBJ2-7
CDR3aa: CASSHANYEQYF
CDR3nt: TGTGCCAGCAGCCACGCTAACTACGAGCAGTACTTC

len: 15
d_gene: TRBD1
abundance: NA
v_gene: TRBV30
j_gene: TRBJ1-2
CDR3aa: CAWSALGQGNYGYTF
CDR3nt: TGTGCCTGGAGTGCCCTCGGACAGGGGAACTATGGCTACACCTTC

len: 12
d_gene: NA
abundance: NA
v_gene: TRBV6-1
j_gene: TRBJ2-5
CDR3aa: CASSGGEETQYF
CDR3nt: TGTGCCAGCAGTGGGGGGGAAGAGACCCAGTACTTC

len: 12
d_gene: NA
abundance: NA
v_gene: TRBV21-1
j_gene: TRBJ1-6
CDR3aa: CASSNGNSPLHF
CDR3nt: TGTGCCAGCAGCAACGGGAATTCACCCCTCCACTTT

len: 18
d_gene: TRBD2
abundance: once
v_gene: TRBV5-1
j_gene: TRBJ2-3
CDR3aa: CASSLDRLGAGGTDTQYF
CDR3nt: TGCGCCAGCAGCTTGGACCGCCTTGGAGCGGGGGGAACAGATACGCAGTATTTT

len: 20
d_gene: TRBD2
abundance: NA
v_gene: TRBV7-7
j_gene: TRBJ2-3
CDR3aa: CASSLIASGGAFGGTDTQYF
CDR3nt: TGTGCTAGCAGCTTAATCGCTAGCGGGGGGGCCTTTGGAGGCACAGATACGCAGTATTTT

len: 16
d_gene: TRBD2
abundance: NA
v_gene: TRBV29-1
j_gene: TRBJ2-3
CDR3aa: CSVVFWSSGGVDTQYF
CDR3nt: TGCAGCGTTGTTTTTTGGTCTAGCGGGGGGGTAGATACGCAGTATTTT

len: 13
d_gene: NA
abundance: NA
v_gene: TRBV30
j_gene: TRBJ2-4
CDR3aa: CAQEGEGENIQYF
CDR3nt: TGTGCCCAGGAAGGGGAAGGTGAGAACATTCAGTACTTC

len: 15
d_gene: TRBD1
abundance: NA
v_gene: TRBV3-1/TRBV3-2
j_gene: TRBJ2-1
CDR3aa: CASSSSDRENNEQFF
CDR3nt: TGTGCCAGCAGCAGTTCGGACAGGGAAAACAATGAGCAGTTCTTC

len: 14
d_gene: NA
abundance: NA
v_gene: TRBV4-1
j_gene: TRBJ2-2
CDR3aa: CASRFNSDAGELFF
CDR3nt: TGCGCCAGCAGGTTTAACAGTGATGCCGGGGAGCTGTTTTTT

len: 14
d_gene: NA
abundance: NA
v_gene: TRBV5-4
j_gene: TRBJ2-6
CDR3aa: CASSLGQRANVLTF
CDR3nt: TGTGCCAGCAGCTTGGGACAGCGGGCCAACGTCCTGACTTTC

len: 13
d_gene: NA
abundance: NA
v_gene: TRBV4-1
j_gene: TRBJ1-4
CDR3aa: CASSATYGEKLFF
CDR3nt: TGCGCCAGCAGCGCGACATATGGTGAAAAACTGTTTTTT

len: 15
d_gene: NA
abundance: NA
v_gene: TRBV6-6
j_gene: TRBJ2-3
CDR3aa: CASIGWRLETDTQYF
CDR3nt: TGTGCCAGCATTGGCTGGCGGCTCGAAACAGATACGCAGTATTTT

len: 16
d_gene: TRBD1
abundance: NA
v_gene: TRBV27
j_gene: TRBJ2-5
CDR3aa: CASSPFTGAEKETQYF
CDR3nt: TGTGCCAGCAGTCCTTTCACAGGGGCGGAGAAAGAGACCCAGTACTTC

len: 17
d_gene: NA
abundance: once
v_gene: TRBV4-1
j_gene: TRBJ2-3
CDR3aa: CASSLRDNRGATDTQYF
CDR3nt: TGCGCCAGCAGCCTCCGGGACAATCGTGGGGCGACAGATACGCAGTATTTT

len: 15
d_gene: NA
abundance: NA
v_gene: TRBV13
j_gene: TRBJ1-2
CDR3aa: CASSLEASGSAGYTF
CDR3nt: TGTGCCAGCAGCTTAGAAGCATCGGGATCGGCGGGCTACACCTTC

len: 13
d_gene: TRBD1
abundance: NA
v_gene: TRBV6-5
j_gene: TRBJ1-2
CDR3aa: CASSRDRGGGYTF
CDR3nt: TGTGCCAGCAGTCGGGACAGGGGCGGTGGCTACACCTTC

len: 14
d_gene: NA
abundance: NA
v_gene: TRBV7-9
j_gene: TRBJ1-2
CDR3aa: CASSFAGVTGGYTF
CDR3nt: TGTGCCAGCAGCTTTGCGGGGGTGACGGGAGGCTACACCTTC

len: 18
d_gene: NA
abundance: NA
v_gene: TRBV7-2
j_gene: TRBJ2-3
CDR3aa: CASSLALGSAGYTDTQYF
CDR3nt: TGTGCCAGCAGCTTAGCCCTGGGGTCAGCGGGCTACACAGATACGCAGTATTTT

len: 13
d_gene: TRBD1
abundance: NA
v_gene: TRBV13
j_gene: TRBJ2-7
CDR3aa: CASSLRGLLEQYF
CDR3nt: TGTGCCAGCAGCCTTAGGGGGCTTCTCGAGCAGTACTTC

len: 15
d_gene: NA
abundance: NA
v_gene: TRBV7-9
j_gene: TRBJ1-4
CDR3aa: CASSLVGATNEKLFF
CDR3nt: TGTGCCAGCAGCTTAGTCGGGGCAACTAATGAAAAACTGTTTTTT